The 18 T cell receptor beta chains below all came from one sample that was sequenced in a study of T cells in Graves' hyperthyroidism and ophthalmopathy. The CDR3 regions of TCR beta were amplified from RNA transcripts. Initially, a first-round RT-PCR of the TCR CDR3 employed the HTBI primer set. TCRdb used MiXCR to reprocess the multiplex PCR reads, holding one entry per CDR3 protein. The sample carries around 600,000 distinct CDR3 sequences, roughly 14% recorded once. Sequenced material: blood. These receptors were collected from a woman between 45 and 65 years old with Graves' ophthalmopathy.

In the case of this clonotype: A read error may explain this, as a much larger clone is one base away. The chain combines TRBV2 with TRBJ2-1, with 9 bases lining up with TRBD2. The length of the CDR3 is 15 residues. Trimming removed 6 bases from V and 2 bases from J; junction bases left unmatched: 5. Germline-derived CDR1 and CDR2 are SNHLY and FYNNEI. CDR3: CASRPLAGPYNEQFF. The CDR3 DNA reads as TGTGCCAGCAGGCCACTAGCGGGCCCCTACAATGAGCAGTTCTTC.

At least ten counts were recorded for this clonotype. This chain connects TRBV28 to TRBJ1-2, with D perhaps matching TRBD1 (5 bases). Germline V lookup: CDR1 MDHEN, CDR2 SYDVKM. The CDR3 totals 15 residues. Trimming removed 7 bases at V and 0 bases at J, with 15 bases between. CDR3 DNA: TGTGCCAGCAACGGCCTGAGGGGCCCTAACTATGGCTACACCTTC. Translated, it gives CASNGLRGPNYGYTF.

J is TRBJ2-2 and V is TRBV7-3, with D tentatively TRBD1 (5 bases). With 6 bases removed from V and 7 bases from J, the gap between germline ends came to 9 bases. Germline assignment: CDR1 SGHTA and CDR2 FQGTGA. This CDR3 has 12 residues. For the CDR3, the DNA is TGTGCCAGCAGTGAGACAGTCGGGGAGCTGTTTTTT. Amino acids: CASSETVGELFF.

Regarding this clonotype: At one end, the junction sequence differs from germline, possibly due to a read error. The gene calls are TRBV7-2 and TRBJ2-3; 11 bases align to TRBD2. This CDR3 has 14 amino acids. Germline V lookup: CDR1 SGHTA, CDR2 FQGNSA. This CDR3 reads CASILAGGMGTQYF. CDR3 sequence (DNA): TGTGCCAGCATCTTAGCGGGAGGGATGGGTACGCAGTATTTT.

At least ten counts were recorded for this clonotype. This rearrangement joins TRBV2 to TRBJ1-6; tentatively, D is TRBD1 (5 bases). V was cut by 6 bases and J by 10 bases, with 16 bases left in between. The CDR3 consists of 14 residues. From germline, CDR1 is SNHLY and CDR2 FYNNEI. The CDR3 is CASRLGRLGSPLHF. DNA for the CDR3: TGTGCCAGCAGGTTGGGGCGGCTTGGCTCACCCCTCCACTTT. The variable domain in full, completed from reference TRBV2 and TRBJ1-6, reads EPEVTQTPSHQVTQMGQEVILRCVPISNHLYFYWYRQILGQKVEFLVSFYNNEISEKSEIFDDQFSVERPDGSNFTLKIRSTKLEDSAMYFCASRLGRLGSPLHFGNGTRLTVT.

This clonotype was counted many times. The chain uses TRBV20-1 and TRBJ2-5, with 9 bases identical to TRBD2. V gave up 0 bases and J gave up 2 bases; unmatched junction bases: 7. This CDR3 has 16 residues. In germline, CDR1 is DFQATT, CDR2 SNEGSKA (reference sequence). The CDR3, as DNA: TGCAGTGCTAGAGATGCTCTAGCGGGGAAACAAGAGACCCAGTACTTC. Protein sequence: CSARDALAGKQETQYF.

The chain couples TRBV20-1 to TRBJ1-6; perhaps TRBD1 as D (5 bases). Trimming pared 0 bases from V and 10 bases from J, leaving 16 bases between. Germline assignment: CDR1 DFQATT and CDR2 SNEGSKA (reference sequence). The CDR3 runs to 15 residues. The CDR3 DNA reads TGCAGTGCTAGAGATCGGGTAGGGGAAGGATCACCCCTCCACTTT. This translates into CSARDRVGEGSPLHF.

Comments on this clonotype: A much larger clone differs by one base, so this may be a read error. This rearrangement joins TRBV20-1 to TRBJ2-7, with TRBD2 matching 8 bases. Germline CDR1 reads DFQATT; CDR2 reads SNEGSKA (reference sequence). Germline trimming cut 8 bases from V and 1 base from J; bases unmatched to any gene: 10. The CDR3 has 14 residues. This chain's CDR3 is CSTTSTSGSYEQYF. As DNA, the CDR3 is TGCAGTACTACGTCAACTAGCGGATCCTACGAGCAGTACTTC.

The rearrangement uses TRBV9 and TRBJ2-3; the D gene could be TRBD1 or TRBD2 (5 bases each). Germline assignment: CDR1 SGDLS and CDR2 YYNGEE. The CDR3 loop spans 15 amino acids. Trimming took 0 bases from V and 2 from J, leaving 10 bases between them. CDR3 amino acids: CASSVGGANTDTQYF. The CDR3 nucleotides read TGTGCCAGCAGCGTAGGAGGGGCTAACACAGATACGCAGTATTTT.

This chain uses TRBV19 with TRBJ2-5, with 9 bases identical to TRBD1. J was trimmed by 5 bases and V by 3 bases; bases with no gene match: 7. The CDR3 has 15 residues. CDR1 LNHDA and CDR2 SQIVND come from the germline V gene (reference sequence). In nucleotides, the CDR3 is TGTGCCAGTAGTATGCGGACAGGGGCGTTGGAGACCCAGTACTTC. Translation: CASSMRTGALETQYF.

There are a few counts of this clonotype. The chain is built from TRBV10-3 and TRBJ2-7, with no clear D. V was shortened by 2 bases and J by 6 bases, with 11 bases between the two germline ends. The CDR3 contains 13 residues. Germline-derived CDR1 and CDR2 are ENHRY and SYGVKD. The CDR3 bases are TGTGCCATCAGTGAGAGGGCAGTCTGCGAGCAGTACTTC. This translates into CAISERAVCEQYF.

This clonotype was observed at least ten times. The chain carries TRBV7-2 and TRBJ1-3, with no clear D. The CDR3 contains 18 residues. Germline V gene data show CDR1 as SGHTA and CDR2 as FQGNSA. V lost 1 base, J lost 0 bases, and 16 bases lay in between. CDR3: CASSLDGASHLSGNTIYF. The DNA for the CDR3 is TGTGCCAGCAGCTTAGACGGAGCCTCTCATCTCTCTGGAAACACCATATATTTT.

The chain has TRBV5-4 and TRBJ2-1; 7 nucleotides match TRBD1. The CDR3 consists of 15 residues. CDR1 and CDR2 (germline): SGHNT, YYREEE (reference sequence). The junction had 8 bases not matched to a gene; V was cut back by 4 bases and J by 4 bases. The CDR3 here is CASSLRQGGYNEQFF. The CDR3 DNA follows: TGTGCCAGCAGCCTGAGACAGGGTGGTTACAATGAGCAGTTCTTC. The full variable domain, in which reference TRBV5-4 and TRBJ2-1 provide the parts outside the CDR3, is ETGVTQSPTHLIKTRGQQVTLRCSSQSGHNTVSWYQQALGQGPQFIFQYYREEENGRGNFPPRFSGLQFPNYSSELNVNALELDDSALYLCASSLRQGGYNEQFFGPGTRLTVL.

The CDR3: CASSFLGGGQETQYF. CDR3 DNA: TGTGCCAGTAGTTTTCTTGGCGGAGGCCAAGAGACCCAGTACTTC. The chain links TRBV19 to TRBJ2-5, with a possible D match to TRBD2 (5 bases). The V gene lost 5 bases and the J gene lost 1 base, with 14 bases spanning the gap. Germline assignment: CDR1 LNHDA and CDR2 SQIVND (reference sequence). The CDR3 extends over 15 amino acids. The whole variable domain, filled in from reference TRBV19 and TRBJ2-5, reads DGGITQSPKYLFRKEGQNVTLSCEQNLNHDAMYWYRQDPGQGLRLIYYSQIVNDFQKGDIAEGYSVSREKKESFPLTVTSAQKNPTAFYLCASSFLGGGQETQYFGPGTRLLVL.

This clonotype was seen many times. The chain uses TRBV4-3 and TRBJ2-7; weak D call: TRBD2 (5 bases). CDR3 length: 16 residues. V dropped 1 base and J dropped 2 bases, with 15 bases sitting between them. Germline lookup yields CDR1 LGHNA and CDR2 YSLEER. CDR3 bases: TGCGCCAGCAGCCAAGCTCCGTGGAGGTCTACCTACGAGCAGTACTTC. It translates to CASSQAPWRSTYEQYF.

In its sample, this clonotype was seen many times. This chain joins TRBV5-1 and TRBJ2-6, with D possibly being TRBD2 (6 bases). The germline CDR1 and CDR2 sequences are SGHRS and YFSETQ. Deletions cut 5 bases from V and 3 bases from J, with 9 bases between. CDR3 length: 14 amino acids. CDR3 in amino acids: CASRLGSGANVLTF. The CDR3 nucleotides are TGCGCCAGCAGGCTCGGGAGTGGGGCCAACGTCCTGACTTTC.

V and J are TRBV20-1 and TRBJ2-2; 8 positions agree with TRBD2. The trim removed 0 bases at V and 5 bases at J, leaving 11 bases unmatched. From germline, CDR1 is DFQATT and CDR2 SNEGSKA (reference sequence). The CDR3 runs to 17 residues. CDR3 sequence reads: CSAREERVAGLTGELFF. CDR3 in DNA: TGCAGTGCTAGAGAAGAAAGAGTAGCGGGGCTAACCGGGGAGCTGTTTTTT.

Notes on this clonotype: A read error may account for a junction end that differs from germline. The chain is built from TRBV19 and TRBJ2-3; TRBD1 matches at 7 bases. CDR1 is LNHDA, CDR2 SQIVND, per germline (reference sequence). The CDR3 contains 19 residues. CDR3 DNA: TGTGCCAGTAGTATAGTTTGGACAGACAGGGCCCCCACCACAGATACGCGGTATTTT. It codes for CASSIVWTDRAPTTDTRYF.